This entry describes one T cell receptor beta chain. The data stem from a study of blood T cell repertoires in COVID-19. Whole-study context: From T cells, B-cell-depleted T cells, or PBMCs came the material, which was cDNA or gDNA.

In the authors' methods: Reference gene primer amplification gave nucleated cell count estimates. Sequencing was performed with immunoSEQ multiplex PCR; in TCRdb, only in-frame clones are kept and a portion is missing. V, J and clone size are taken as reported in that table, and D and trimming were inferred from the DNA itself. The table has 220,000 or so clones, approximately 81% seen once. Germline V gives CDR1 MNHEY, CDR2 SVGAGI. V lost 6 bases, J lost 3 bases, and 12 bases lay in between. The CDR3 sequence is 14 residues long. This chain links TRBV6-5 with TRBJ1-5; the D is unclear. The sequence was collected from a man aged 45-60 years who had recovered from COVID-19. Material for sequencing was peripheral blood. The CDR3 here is CASRPSGVNQPQHF. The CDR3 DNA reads TGTGCCAGCAGGCCCTCCGGGGTCAATCAGCCCCAGCATTTT.